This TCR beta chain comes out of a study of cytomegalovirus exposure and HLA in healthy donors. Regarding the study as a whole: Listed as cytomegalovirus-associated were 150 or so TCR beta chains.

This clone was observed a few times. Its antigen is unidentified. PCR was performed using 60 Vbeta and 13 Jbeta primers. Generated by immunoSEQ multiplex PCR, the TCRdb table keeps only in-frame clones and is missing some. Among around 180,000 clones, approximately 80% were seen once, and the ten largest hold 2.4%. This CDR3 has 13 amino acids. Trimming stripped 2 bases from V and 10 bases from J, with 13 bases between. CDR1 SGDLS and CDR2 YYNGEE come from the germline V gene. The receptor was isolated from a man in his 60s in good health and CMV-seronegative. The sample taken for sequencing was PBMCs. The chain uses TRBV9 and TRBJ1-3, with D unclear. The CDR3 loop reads CASSVETTATIYF. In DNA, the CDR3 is TGTGCCAGCAGCGTCGAGACAACAGCAACCATATATTTT.